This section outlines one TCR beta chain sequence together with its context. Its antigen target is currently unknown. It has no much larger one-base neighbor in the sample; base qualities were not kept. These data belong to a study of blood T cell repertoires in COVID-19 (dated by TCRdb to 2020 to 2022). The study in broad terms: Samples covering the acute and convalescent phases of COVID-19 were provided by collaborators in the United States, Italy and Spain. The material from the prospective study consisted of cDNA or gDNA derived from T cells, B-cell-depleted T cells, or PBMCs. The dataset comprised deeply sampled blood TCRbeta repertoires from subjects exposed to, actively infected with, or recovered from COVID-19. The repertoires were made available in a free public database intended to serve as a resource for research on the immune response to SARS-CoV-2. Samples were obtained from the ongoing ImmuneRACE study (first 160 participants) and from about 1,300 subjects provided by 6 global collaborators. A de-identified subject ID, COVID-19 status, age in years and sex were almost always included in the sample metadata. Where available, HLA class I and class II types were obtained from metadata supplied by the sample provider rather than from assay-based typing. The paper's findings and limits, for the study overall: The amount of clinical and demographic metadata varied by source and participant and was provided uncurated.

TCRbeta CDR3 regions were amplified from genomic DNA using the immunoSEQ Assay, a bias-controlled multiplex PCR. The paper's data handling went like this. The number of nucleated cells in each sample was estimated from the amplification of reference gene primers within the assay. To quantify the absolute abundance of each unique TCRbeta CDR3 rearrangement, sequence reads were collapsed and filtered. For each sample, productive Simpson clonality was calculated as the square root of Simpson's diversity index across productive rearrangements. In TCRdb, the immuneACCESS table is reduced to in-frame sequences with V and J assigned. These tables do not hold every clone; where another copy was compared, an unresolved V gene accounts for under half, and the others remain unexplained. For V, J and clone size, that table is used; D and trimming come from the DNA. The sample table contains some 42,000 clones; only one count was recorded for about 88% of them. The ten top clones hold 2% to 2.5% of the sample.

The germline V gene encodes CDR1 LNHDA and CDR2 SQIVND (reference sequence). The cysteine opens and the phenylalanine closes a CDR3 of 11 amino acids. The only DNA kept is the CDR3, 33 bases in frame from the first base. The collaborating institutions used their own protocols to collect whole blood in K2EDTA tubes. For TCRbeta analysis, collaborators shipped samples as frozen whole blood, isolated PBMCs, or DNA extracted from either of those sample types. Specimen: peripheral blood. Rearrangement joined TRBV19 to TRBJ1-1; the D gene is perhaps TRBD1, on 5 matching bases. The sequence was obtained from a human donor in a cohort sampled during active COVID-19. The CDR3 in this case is CASPGDTEAFF. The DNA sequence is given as TGTGCGTCTCCGGGGGACACTGAAGCTTTCTTT.